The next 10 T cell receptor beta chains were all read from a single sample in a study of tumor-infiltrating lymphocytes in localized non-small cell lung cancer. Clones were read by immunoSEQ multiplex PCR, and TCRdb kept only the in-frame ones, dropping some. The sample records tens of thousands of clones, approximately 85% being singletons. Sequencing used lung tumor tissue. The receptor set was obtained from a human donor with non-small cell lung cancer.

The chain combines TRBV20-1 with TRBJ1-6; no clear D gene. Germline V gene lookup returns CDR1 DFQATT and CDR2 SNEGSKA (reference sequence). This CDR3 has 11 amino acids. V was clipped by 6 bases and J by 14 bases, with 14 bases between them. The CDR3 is CSADNRFTLHF. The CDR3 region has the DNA TGCAGTGCCGACAACCGATTTACCCTCCACTTT.

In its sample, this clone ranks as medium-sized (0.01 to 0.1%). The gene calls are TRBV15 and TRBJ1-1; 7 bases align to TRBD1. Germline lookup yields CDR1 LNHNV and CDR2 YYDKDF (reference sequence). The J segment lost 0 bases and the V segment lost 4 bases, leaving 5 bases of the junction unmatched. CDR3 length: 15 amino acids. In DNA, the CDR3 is TGTGCCACCAGCATGATACAGGGGATGAACACTGAAGCTTTCTTT. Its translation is CATSMIQGMNTEAFF.

The CDR3 spells CASSIGGLDADTQYF. The CDR3 DNA sequence: TGTGCCAGTAGTATAGGGGGTCTCGATGCAGATACGCAGTATTTT. This chain joins TRBV19 and TRBJ2-3; no definite D call. Trimming took 1 base from V and 4 from J, leaving 12 bases between them. The CDR3 has 15 amino acids. Germline V gene lookup returns CDR1 LNHDA and CDR2 SQIVND (reference sequence). The complete variable domain, with remaining parts taken from reference TRBV19 and TRBJ2-3, reads DGGITQSPKYLFRKEGQNVTLSCEQNLNHDAMYWYRQDPGQGLRLIYYSQIVNDFQKGDIAEGYSVSREKKESFPLTVTSAQKNPTAFYLCASSIGGLDADTQYFGPGTRLTVL.

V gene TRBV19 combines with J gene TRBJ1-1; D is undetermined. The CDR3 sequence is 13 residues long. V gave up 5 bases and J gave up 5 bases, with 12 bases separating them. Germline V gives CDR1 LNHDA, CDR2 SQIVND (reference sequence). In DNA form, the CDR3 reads TGTGCCAGTAGTGGGGTATCGGGAACTGAAGCTTTCTTT. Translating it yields CASSGVSGTEAFF.

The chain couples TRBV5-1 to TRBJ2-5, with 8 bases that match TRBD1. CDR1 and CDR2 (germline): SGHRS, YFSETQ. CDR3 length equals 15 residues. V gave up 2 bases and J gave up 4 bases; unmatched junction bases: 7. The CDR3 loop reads CASSFQGASGETQYF. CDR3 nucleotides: TGCGCCAGCAGCTTCCAGGGGGCTTCAGGAGAGACCCAGTACTTC.

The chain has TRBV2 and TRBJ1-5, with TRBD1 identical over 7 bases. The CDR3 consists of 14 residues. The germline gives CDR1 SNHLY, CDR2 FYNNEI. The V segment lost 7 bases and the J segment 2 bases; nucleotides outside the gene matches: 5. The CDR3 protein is CASIRGGGNQPQHF. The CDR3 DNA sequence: TGTGCCAGCATCAGGGGGGGCGGCAATCAGCCCCAGCATTTT. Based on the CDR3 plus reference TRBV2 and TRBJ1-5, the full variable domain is EPEVTQTPSHQVTQMGQEVILRCVPISNHLYFYWYRQILGQKVEFLVSFYNNEISEKSEIFDDQFSVERPDGSNFTLKIRSTKLEDSAMYFCASIRGGGNQPQHFGDGTRLSIL.

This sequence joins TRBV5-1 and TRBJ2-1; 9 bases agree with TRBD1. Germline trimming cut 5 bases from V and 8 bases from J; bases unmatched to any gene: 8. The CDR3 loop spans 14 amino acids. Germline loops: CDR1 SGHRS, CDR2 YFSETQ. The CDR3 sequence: CASSRGQGRDEQFF. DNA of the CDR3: TGCGCCAGCAGTCGCGGACAGGGGAGAGATGAGCAGTTCTTC.

CDR3 amino acids: CASSIGGSAGANQPQHF. The CDR3 coding sequence is TGTGCCAGTAGTATAGGGGGGTCGGCAGGGGCTAATCAGCCCCAGCATTTT. This chain joins TRBV19 and TRBJ1-5, with a possible D match to TRBD1 (6 bases). V was clipped by 1 base and J by 4 bases, with 17 bases between them. Germline CDR1 LNHDA, CDR2 SQIVND (reference sequence). This CDR3 has 17 amino acids.

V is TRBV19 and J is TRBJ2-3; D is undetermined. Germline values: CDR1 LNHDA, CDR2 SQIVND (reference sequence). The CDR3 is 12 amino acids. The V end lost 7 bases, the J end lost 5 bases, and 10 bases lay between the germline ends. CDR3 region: CASMGWEDTQYF. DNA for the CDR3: TGTGCCAGTATGGGGTGGGAAGATACGCAGTATTTT.

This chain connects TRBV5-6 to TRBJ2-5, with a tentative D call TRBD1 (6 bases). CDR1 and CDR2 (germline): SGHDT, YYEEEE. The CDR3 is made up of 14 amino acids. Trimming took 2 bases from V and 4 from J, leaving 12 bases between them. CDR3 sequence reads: CASSFRDTRETQYF. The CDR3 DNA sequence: TGTGCCAGCAGCTTCCGGGACACCCGAGAGACCCAGTACTTC.